This is a list of T cell receptor beta chains from one sample in a study of PD-1 blockade in mismatch repair-deficient tumors. The table came from immunoSEQ multiplex PCR; TCRdb's copy has only in-frame clones and leaves some out. The data contain about 84,000 clones, about 85% of them seen just once; the ten biggest clones take up just over 2.5%. The material sequenced was peripheral blood, taken 12 weeks after starting pembrolizumab. The source is an adult with mismatch repair-deficient cancer. The CDR3 runs from the conserved cysteine through the conserved F or W. A D gene is named only where the DNA matches it firmly. Clone size is shown for a subset of rows, as once, few, many or a class of expanded clone.

clone size | J gene | D gene | V gene | CDR3 protein | CDR3 DNA
few | TRBJ1-2 | TRBD1 | TRBV28 | CASSQGQLSYGYTF | TGTGCCAGCAGCCAGGGACAGCTTAGCTATGGCTACACCTTC
NA | TRBJ2-7 | TRBD2 | TRBV7-2 | CASSAALGGSREQYF | TGTGCCAGCAGCGCCGCGTTAGGCGGGAGCCGCGAGCAGTACTTC
few | TRBJ1-2 | NA | TRBV7-2 | CASSPWALDPYGYTF | TGTGCCAGCAGCCCTTGGGCCCTAGACCCCTATGGCTACACCTTC
NA | TRBJ1-2 | NA | TRBV21-1 | CASSKAVDSYYGYTF | TGTGCCAGCAGCAAAGCAGTGGACAGCTACTATGGCTACACCTTC
NA | TRBJ2-7 | TRBD1 | TRBV6-1 | CACGATGNYEQYF | TGTGCGTGTGGGGCGACAGGGAACTACGAGCAGTACTTC
NA | TRBJ2-5 | NA | TRBV30 | CAWSIGSLETQYF | TGTGCCTGGAGTATAGGTAGTCTGGAGACCCAGTACTTC
few | TRBJ2-2 | TRBD1 | TRBV18 | CASSPDRDANTGELFF | TGTGCCAGCTCACCAGACAGGGACGCGAACACCGGGGAGCTGTTTTTT
NA | TRBJ2-1 | TRBD2 | TRBV6-5 | CASRLAGGYNEQFF | TGTGCCAGCAGATTAGCGGGAGGGTACAATGAGCAGTTCTTC
NA | TRBJ2-2 | NA | TRBV6-5 | CASSASWPPGELFF | TGTGCCAGCAGTGCCTCCTGGCCCCCCGGGGAGCTGTTTTTT
NA | TRBJ2-1 | NA | TRBV11-2 | CASSLAGWGQFF | TGTGCCAGCAGCTTAGCGGGATGGGGGCAGTTCTTC
NA | TRBJ1-5 | NA | TRBV5-5 | CASSPLNNQPQHF | TGTGCCAGCAGCCCCCTCAACAATCAGCCCCAGCATTTT
NA | TRBJ2-6 | NA | TRBV15 | CATSRDLGAGANVLTF | TGTGCCACCAGCAGAGATTTGGGCGCCGGGGCCAACGTCCTGACTTTC
NA | TRBJ1-2 | NA | TRBV29-1 | CSVPLQGRSYGYTF | TGCAGCGTTCCCCTACAGGGCCGGAGTTATGGCTACACCTTC
NA | TRBJ2-1 | TRBD1 | TRBV6-5 | CASSPDRGSGNEQFF | TGTGCCAGCAGTCCGGACAGGGGATCGGGCAATGAGCAGTTCTTC
NA | TRBJ2-1 | NA | TRBV15 | CATRSVYNEQFF | TGTGCCACGCGAAGCGTCTACAATGAGCAGTTCTTC
NA | TRBJ1-1 | NA | TRBV7-3 | CASSLGGPNTEAFF | TGTGCCAGCAGCTTGGGCGGTCCGAACACTGAAGCTTTCTTT
NA | TRBJ2-2 | TRBD1 | TRBV30 | CAWSVGGGTGFTGELFF | TGTGCCTGGAGTGTGGGGGGCGGGACAGGGTTCACCGGGGAGCTGTTTTTT
NA | TRBJ2-5 | TRBD1 | TRBV5-4 | CASRPGTGSGGETQYF | TGTGCCAGCAGGCCCGGGACAGGGTCTGGCGGGGAGACCCAGTACTTC
NA | TRBJ2-3 | TRBD2 | TRBV18 | CASSLLAGASTDTQYF | TGTGCCAGCTCACTCCTAGCGGGGGCTAGCACAGATACGCAGTATTTT
few | TRBJ1-2 | NA | TRBV7-9 | CASSPNGDGYTF | TGTGCCAGCAGCCCGAACGGGGACGGCTACACCTTC